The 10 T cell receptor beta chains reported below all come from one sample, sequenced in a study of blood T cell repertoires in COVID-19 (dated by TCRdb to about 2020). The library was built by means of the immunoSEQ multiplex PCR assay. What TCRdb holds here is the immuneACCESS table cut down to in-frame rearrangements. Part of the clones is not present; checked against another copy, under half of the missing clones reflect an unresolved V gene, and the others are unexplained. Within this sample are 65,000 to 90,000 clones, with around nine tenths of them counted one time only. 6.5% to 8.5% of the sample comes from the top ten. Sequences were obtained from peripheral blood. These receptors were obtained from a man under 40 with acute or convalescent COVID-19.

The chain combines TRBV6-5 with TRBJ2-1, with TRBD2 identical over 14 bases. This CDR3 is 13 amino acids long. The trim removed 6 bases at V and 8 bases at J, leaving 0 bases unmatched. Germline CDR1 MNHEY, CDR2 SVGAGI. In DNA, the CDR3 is TGTGCCAGCAGGGGACTAGCGGGAGATGAGCAGTTCTTC. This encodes CASRGLAGDEQFF.

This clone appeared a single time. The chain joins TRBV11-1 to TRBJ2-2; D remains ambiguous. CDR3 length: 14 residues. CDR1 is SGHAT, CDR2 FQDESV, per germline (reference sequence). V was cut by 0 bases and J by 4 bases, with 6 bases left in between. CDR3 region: CASSLAESTGELFF. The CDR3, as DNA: TGTGCCAGCAGCTTAGCGGAGAGCACCGGGGAGCTGTTTTTT. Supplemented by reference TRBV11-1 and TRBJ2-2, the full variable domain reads EAEVAQSPRYKITEKSQAVAFWCDPISGHATLYWYRQILGQGPELLVQFQDESVVDDSQLPKDRFSAERLKGVDSTLKIQPAELGDSAMYLCASSLAESTGELFFGEGSRLTVL.

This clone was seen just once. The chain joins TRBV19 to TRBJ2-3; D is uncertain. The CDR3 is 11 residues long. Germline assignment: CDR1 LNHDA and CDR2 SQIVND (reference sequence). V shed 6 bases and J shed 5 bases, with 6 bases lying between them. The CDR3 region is CASRTGDTQYF. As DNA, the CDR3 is TGTGCCAGTAGAACGGGAGATACGCAGTATTTT.

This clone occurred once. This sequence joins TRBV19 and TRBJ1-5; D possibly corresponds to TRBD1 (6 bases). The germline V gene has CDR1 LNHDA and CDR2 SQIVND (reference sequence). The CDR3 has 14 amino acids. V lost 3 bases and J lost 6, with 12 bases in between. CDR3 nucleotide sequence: TGTGCCAGTAGTATCGGACAGTTGCGTCAGCCCCAGCATTTT. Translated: CASSIGQLRQPQHF.

The CDR3 nucleotides are TGCGCCAGCAGGGCAGGGTTTAGCTATGGCTACACCTTC. Its translation: CASRAGFSYGYTF. This rearrangement joins TRBV10-2 to TRBJ1-2, with a tentative D call TRBD1 (5 bases). The CDR3 length is 13 residues. Germline CDR1 reads WSHSY; CDR2 reads SAAADI. Between the trimmed V and J ends, which lost 6 bases and 4 bases, there was a span of 12 bases.

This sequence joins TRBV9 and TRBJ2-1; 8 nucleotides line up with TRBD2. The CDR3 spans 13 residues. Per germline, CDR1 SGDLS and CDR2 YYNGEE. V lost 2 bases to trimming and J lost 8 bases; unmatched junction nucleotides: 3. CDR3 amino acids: CASSVGSGDEQFF. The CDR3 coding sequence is TGTGCCAGCAGCGTTGGTAGCGGGGATGAGCAGTTCTTC.

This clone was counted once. DNA for the CDR3: TGTGCCAGCAGTTTCTCGGGTCTCCGAGGGACTGAAGCTTTCTTT. Translation gives CASSFSGLRGTEAFF. The rearrangement uses TRBV28 and TRBJ1-1; D unclear. This CDR3 region has 15 residues. Germline assignment: CDR1 MDHEN and CDR2 SYDVKM. The germline V and J ends were trimmed by 3 bases and 5 bases, with 16 bases remaining between them.

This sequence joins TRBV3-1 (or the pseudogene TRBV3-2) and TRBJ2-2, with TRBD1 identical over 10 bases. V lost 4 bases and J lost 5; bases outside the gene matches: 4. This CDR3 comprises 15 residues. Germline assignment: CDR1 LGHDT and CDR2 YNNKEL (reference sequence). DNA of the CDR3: TGTGCCAGCAGCCTCGGGACAGGGGAAACCGGGGAGCTGTTTTTT. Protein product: CASSLGTGETGELFF.

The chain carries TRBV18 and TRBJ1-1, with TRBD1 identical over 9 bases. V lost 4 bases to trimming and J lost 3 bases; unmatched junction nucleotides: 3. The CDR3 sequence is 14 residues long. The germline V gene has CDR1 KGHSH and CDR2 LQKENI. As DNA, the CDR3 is TGTGCCAGCTCACTTGACAGGGGGGACACTGAAGCTTTCTTT. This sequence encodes CASSLDRGDTEAFF.

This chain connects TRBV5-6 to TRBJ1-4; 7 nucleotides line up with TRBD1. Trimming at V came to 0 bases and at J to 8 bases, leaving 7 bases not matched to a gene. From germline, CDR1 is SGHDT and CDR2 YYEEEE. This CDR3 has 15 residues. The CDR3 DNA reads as TGTGCCAGCAGCTTGGGTGAGGGGGCGCGGGAAAAACTGTTTTTT. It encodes CASSLGEGAREKLFF.